These T cell receptor beta chains were read from a single sample in a study of blood T cells in healthy people across ages. TCRdb called the 5' RACE reads again in MiXCR, with one record for every CDR3 protein. The sample consists of about 570,000 distinct CDR3 sequences, about 27% of them appearing once. These data also formed part of another study, on T cells of mothers and their children.

Sequencing was carried out using blood. Source of these receptors: a boy between 2 and 15 years old in good health. CDR3s include the opening cysteine and the closing phenylalanine or tryptophan. Each record gives: V gene, J gene, clone size, D gene, CDR3 DNA, CDR3 protein. D genes are given only for firm matches. Part of the rows lack a size; the others show once, few, many or a class for expanded clones.

V gene: TRBV7-9; J gene: TRBJ1-2; clone size: few; D gene: .; CDR3 DNA: TGTGCCAGCAGCTTTATATGGGAGGGGAAGGGAAACTATGGCTACACCTTC; CDR3 protein: CASSFIWEGKGNYGYTF
V gene: TRBV19; J gene: TRBJ2-1; clone size: many; D gene: .; CDR3 DNA: TGTGCCAGTAGTATTGATGTGGAGCACAATGAGCAGTTCTTC; CDR3 protein: CASSIDVEHNEQFF
V gene: TRBV5-1; J gene: TRBJ2-5; clone size: .; D gene: .; CDR3 DNA: TGCGCCAGCAGCTTCTCTGTGGGAGGCCAAGAGACCCAGTACTTC; CDR3 protein: CASSFSVGGQETQYF
V gene: TRBV7-2; J gene: TRBJ2-1; clone size: .; D gene: .; CDR3 DNA: TGTGCCAGCAGCTTAGCGTCAACCTCGGCGAATGAGCAGTTCTTC; CDR3 protein: CASSLASTSANEQFF
V gene: TRBV20-1; J gene: TRBJ2-7; clone size: .; D gene: TRBD2; CDR3 DNA: TGCAGTGCTAGAGATTCCCGGGGGGACCTCTACGAGCAGTACTTC; CDR3 protein: CSARDSRGDLYEQYF
V gene: TRBV15; J gene: TRBJ1-4; clone size: few; D gene: .; CDR3 DNA: TGTGCCACCAGCAGTCAGACCATGAAGGAAAAACTGTTTTTT; CDR3 protein: CATSSQTMKEKLFF
V gene: TRBV28; J gene: TRBJ2-1; clone size: few; D gene: .; CDR3 DNA: TGTGCCAGCAGTTCAACCCAGGGTGGCTACAATGAGCAGTTCTTC; CDR3 protein: CASSSTQGGYNEQFF
V gene: TRBV20-1; J gene: TRBJ2-5; clone size: .; D gene: TRBD1; CDR3 DNA: TGCAGTGCGATACTTGGGACAGACCCTCGAGAGACCCAGTACTTC; CDR3 protein: CSAILGTDPRETQYF
V gene: TRBV11-2; J gene: TRBJ2-6; clone size: .; D gene: .; CDR3 DNA: TGTGCCAGCAGCCCATATACCTCTGGGGCCAACGTCCTGACTTTC; CDR3 protein: CASSPYTSGANVLTF
V gene: TRBV10-2; J gene: TRBJ2-3; clone size: .; D gene: TRBD2; CDR3 DNA: TGCACCAGCAGTGAGTCGGGCGCGGGGGGAGATACGCAGTATTTT; CDR3 protein: CTSSESGAGGDTQYF
V gene: TRBV2; J gene: TRBJ1-6; clone size: .; D gene: .; CDR3 DNA: TGTGCCAGCAGTGAATCAGGACTTAATTCACCCCTCCACTTT; CDR3 protein: CASSESGLNSPLHF
V gene: TRBV6-6; J gene: TRBJ2-7; clone size: few; D gene: .; CDR3 DNA: TGTGCCAGCAGTACATACAGGAACGAGCAGTACTTC; CDR3 protein: CASSTYRNEQYF
V gene: TRBV11-2; J gene: TRBJ2-1; clone size: .; D gene: TRBD2; CDR3 DNA: TGTGCCAGCAGGCTTCGGCTAGCGGGAGACCATGAGCAGTTCTTC; CDR3 protein: CASRLRLAGDHEQFF
V gene: TRBV29-1; J gene: TRBJ2-1; clone size: .; D gene: TRBD2; CDR3 DNA: TGCAGCGCCGTGGGAGGGGACCCCCTACAGAATGAGCAGTTCTTC; CDR3 protein: CSAVGGDPLQNEQFF
V gene: TRBV12-3/TRBV12-4; J gene: TRBJ1-2; clone size: .; D gene: .; CDR3 DNA: TGTGCCAGCAGTCGGGACTTCTCCGATGGCTACACCTTC; CDR3 protein: CASSRDFSDGYTF
V gene: TRBV30; J gene: TRBJ2-2; clone size: .; D gene: TRBD2; CDR3 DNA: TGTGTCTGCGGATCGGGGGGGCGAGTCACCGGGGAGCTGTTTTTT; CDR3 protein: CVCGSGGRVTGELFF
V gene: TRBV12-3/TRBV12-4; J gene: TRBJ2-1; clone size: .; D gene: TRBD1; CDR3 DNA: TGTGCCAGCAGGCCAGGACAGGGGCCATCCTACAATGAGCAGTTCTTC; CDR3 protein: CASRPGQGPSYNEQFF
V gene: TRBV4-3; J gene: TRBJ2-2; clone size: .; D gene: .; CDR3 DNA: TGCGCCAGCAGCCAAGTGGCGGGGAACACCGGGGAGCTGTTTTTT; CDR3 protein: CASSQVAGNTGELFF
V gene: TRBV12-5; J gene: TRBJ1-2; clone size: few; D gene: .; CDR3 DNA: TGTGCTAGTGCCCCCGAAAGAGGGCCCAGAACTAACTATGGCTACACCTTC; CDR3 protein: CASAPERGPRTNYGYTF
V gene: TRBV5-6; J gene: TRBJ1-2; clone size: few; D gene: TRBD1; CDR3 DNA: TGTGCCAGCAGCTTGCAGGGACAGGGGGCATTGAGCGTCGGTTATTTCTATGGCTACACCTTC; CDR3 protein: CASSLQGQGALSVGYFYGYTF
V gene: TRBV6-5; J gene: TRBJ1-2; clone size: few; D gene: .; CDR3 DNA: TGTGCCAGCAGTTACTCTTTCGGGTCAGGGGATTTGTACGGCTACACCTTC; CDR3 protein: CASSYSFGSGDLYGYTF
V gene: TRBV27; J gene: TRBJ2-1; clone size: .; D gene: TRBD1; CDR3 DNA: TGTGCCAGCAGCCCCCCAGCCGGGACAGGGAGCTACAATGAGCAGTTCTTC; CDR3 protein: CASSPPAGTGSYNEQFF
V gene: TRBV5-1; J gene: TRBJ2-1; clone size: .; D gene: .; CDR3 DNA: TGCGCCAGCAGCCTTCTGGTTACGGGAGGGGGCGGCAATGAGCAGTTCTTC; CDR3 protein: CASSLLVTGGGGNEQFF
V gene: TRBV4-1; J gene: TRBJ1-3; clone size: .; D gene: .; CDR3 DNA: TGCGCCAGCAGCCTTCAGACAACTGGAAACACCATATATTTT; CDR3 protein: CASSLQTTGNTIYF
V gene: TRBV18; J gene: TRBJ1-5; clone size: few; D gene: .; CDR3 DNA: TGTGCCAGCTCACCCGAAGGGCAGAGCAATCAGCCCCAGCATTTT; CDR3 protein: CASSPEGQSNQPQHF
V gene: TRBV5-1; J gene: TRBJ2-1; clone size: .; D gene: .; CDR3 DNA: TGCGCCAGCAGCAGGACGCGGGCGGAAACCTCCTACAATGAGCAGTTCTTC; CDR3 protein: CASSRTRAETSYNEQFF
V gene: TRBV6-1; J gene: TRBJ2-1; clone size: few; D gene: .; CDR3 DNA: TGTGCCAGCACCCTAGGGCTTGGGGATTTGAGAAATGAGCAGTTCTTC; CDR3 protein: CASTLGLGDLRNEQFF
V gene: TRBV20-1; J gene: TRBJ1-1; clone size: .; D gene: .; CDR3 DNA: TGCAGTGCTGAGGAACCAGCGGCTGAAGCTTTCTTT; CDR3 protein: CSAEEPAAEAFF
V gene: TRBV6-5; J gene: TRBJ2-7; clone size: few; D gene: .; CDR3 DNA: TGTGCCAGCAGTTACCGGCGGAACTACGAGCAGTACTTC; CDR3 protein: CASSYRRNYEQYF
V gene: TRBV15; J gene: TRBJ1-2; clone size: .; D gene: .; CDR3 DNA: TGTGCCACCAGCAGAGGCCAGGGGCGCGACTATGGCTACACCTTC; CDR3 protein: CATSRGQGRDYGYTF
V gene: TRBV11-3; J gene: TRBJ1-2; clone size: few; D gene: .; CDR3 DNA: TGTGCCAGCAGTCATAATACAGGGACGGGGAACTATGGCTACACCTTC; CDR3 protein: CASSHNTGTGNYGYTF
V gene: TRBV10-3; J gene: TRBJ2-2; clone size: many; D gene: .; CDR3 DNA: TGTGCCATCAGTGCCCGCGGACCACCCACCGGGGAGCTGTTTTTT; CDR3 protein: CAISARGPPTGELFF
V gene: TRBV7-9; J gene: TRBJ2-1; clone size: few; D gene: TRBD2; CDR3 DNA: TGTGCCAGCAGCCTAGCGGGATTTTACAATGAGCAGTTCTTC; CDR3 protein: CASSLAGFYNEQFF
V gene: TRBV20-1; J gene: TRBJ2-4; clone size: .; D gene: TRBD2; CDR3 DNA: TGCAGTGCGCCAACGACTAGCGGGGAAAACATTCAGTACTTC; CDR3 protein: CSAPTTSGENIQYF
V gene: TRBV4-1; J gene: TRBJ1-1; clone size: few; D gene: .; CDR3 DNA: TGCGCCAGCAGCCCTGGGAATGAAGCTTTCTTT; CDR3 protein: CASSPGNEAFF
V gene: TRBV12-3/TRBV12-4; J gene: TRBJ1-2; clone size: .; D gene: TRBD1; CDR3 DNA: TGTGCCAGCAGCAACCGGGACAGGGGTATCTATGGCTACACCTTC; CDR3 protein: CASSNRDRGIYGYTF
V gene: TRBV11-2; J gene: TRBJ2-3; clone size: .; D gene: .; CDR3 DNA: TGTGCCAGCAGCCGATGGGACGGCACAGATACGCAGTATTTT; CDR3 protein: CASSRWDGTDTQYF
V gene: TRBV7-8; J gene: TRBJ1-2; clone size: .; D gene: .; CDR3 DNA: TGTGCCAGCACAAAGACGGGGGGTGCTAACTATGGCTACACCTTC; CDR3 protein: CASTKTGGANYGYTF
V gene: TRBV30; J gene: TRBJ2-2; clone size: few; D gene: .; CDR3 DNA: TGTGCCTGGAGTGTATCAAGGTCTAGCGCCTCGAACACCGGGGAGCTGTTTTTT; CDR3 protein: CAWSVSRSSASNTGELFF
V gene: TRBV5-1; J gene: TRBJ2-5; clone size: few; D gene: .; CDR3 DNA: TGCGCCAGCATGCAAGAAGAGACCCAGTACTTC; CDR3 protein: CASMQEETQYF
V gene: TRBV29-1; J gene: TRBJ2-1; clone size: .; D gene: .; CDR3 DNA: TGCAGCGTTGATAGGACGGGGCATAATGAGCAGTTCTTC; CDR3 protein: CSVDRTGHNEQFF
V gene: TRBV7-9; J gene: TRBJ2-1; clone size: few; D gene: .; CDR3 DNA: TGTGCCAGCAGCTTAGTTCGGCGGCGAACCTACAATGAGCAGTTCTTC; CDR3 protein: CASSLVRRRTYNEQFF
V gene: TRBV7-9; J gene: TRBJ2-1; clone size: .; D gene: .; CDR3 DNA: TGTGCCAGCAGCTTAGCGGTGGGGGCGTTCAATGAGCAGTTCTTC; CDR3 protein: CASSLAVGAFNEQFF
V gene: TRBV5-1; J gene: TRBJ1-3; clone size: .; D gene: .; CDR3 DNA: TGCGCCAGCAGCTTGGAAGGTGGGGCTCTGGATGACACCATATATTTT; CDR3 protein: CASSLEGGALDDTIYF
V gene: TRBV6-5; J gene: TRBJ1-4; clone size: .; D gene: .; CDR3 DNA: TGTGCCAGCAGTCTAAACAGAGCCCATAATGAAAAACTGTTTTTT; CDR3 protein: CASSLNRAHNEKLFF
V gene: TRBV12-3/TRBV12-4; J gene: TRBJ2-1; clone size: few; D gene: .; CDR3 DNA: TGTGCCAGCAGTTTTAGTCGACTCTACAATGAGCAGTTCTTC; CDR3 protein: CASSFSRLYNEQFF